Following are 9 T cell receptor beta chains from one sample sequenced in a study of blood T cells in healthy people across ages. Combining a sample-barcoded 5' primer with a J-beta primer mix, a second PCR ran for roughly 6 to 11 cycles. TCRdb itself ran the 5' RACE reads through MiXCR, one entry per CDR3 protein. The profile shows about 500,000 distinct CDR3 sequences, 24% of them singletons. Separately, the same data were catalogued under a study of T cells of mothers and their children.

The sample was blood. These receptor sequences come from a boy aged 5-17 years in good health.

This clonotype occurred many times. The rearrangement joins TRBV28 to TRBJ1-1; no firm D call. The CDR3 consists of 15 residues. V was clipped by 6 bases and J by 1 base, with 15 bases between them. The germline V gene has CDR1 MDHEN and CDR2 SYDVKM. The CDR3 region has the DNA TGTGCCAGCAGCTGGATGGCAGATCAGAACACTGAAGCTTTCTTT. This codes for CASSWMADQNTEAFF.

The table lists this clonotype with a few counts. The rearrangement links TRBV12-3 or TRBV12-4 to TRBJ2-7; 15 bases are shared with TRBD2. With the DNA end fitting TRBJ2-1 better, the J assignment may be wrong. CDR3 length: 16 residues. CDR3 sequence reads: CASSSVGTSGRNEQFF. The CDR3 bases are TGTGCCAGCAGTTCCGTGGGGACTAGCGGGAGGAATGAGCAGTTCTTC.

V and J are TRBV6-5 and TRBJ1-5; 9 bases map to TRBD1. V lost 2 bases, J lost 4 bases, and 9 bases stayed unmatched. This CDR3 comprises 17 residues. Germline V gives CDR1 MNHEY, CDR2 SVGAGI. The CDR3 loop reads CASSYTSGQGRNQPQHF. CDR3 bases: TGTGCCAGCAGTTACACAAGCGGACAGGGGAGGAATCAGCCCCAGCATTTT.

In this sample, this clonotype turned up a few times. The junction shows a germline mismatch at one end, possibly a read error. The rearrangement uses TRBV7-8 and TRBJ2-5, with 7 bases aligning to TRBD2. The CDR3 covers 15 residues. Germline V gene sequence: CDR1 SGHVS, CDR2 FQNEAQ. CDR3: CASSLGVMGGLASNF. The CDR3 DNA is TGTGCCAGCAGCTTAGGGGTAATGGGGGGGTTGGCATCTAACTTC.

The V call is TRBV14, the J call TRBJ2-7; no definite D call. CDR3 size: 14 residues. Looked up from germline, CDR1 is SGHDN and CDR2 is FVKESK. The V end lost 0 bases, the J end lost 3 bases, and 9 bases lay between the germline ends. The CDR3 here is CASSQELSDYEQYF. For the CDR3, the DNA is TGTGCCAGCAGCCAAGAACTTTCCGACTACGAGCAGTACTTC.

J is TRBJ2-5 and V is TRBV14; no clear D. Trimming left V 0 bases short and J 6 bases short, with 17 bases between. Germline V CDR1 and CDR2: SGHDN, FVKESK. The CDR3 consists of 16 residues. In DNA, the CDR3 is TGTGCCAGCAGCCAAGAAGAGGTGGGAACGAGAAAGACCCAGTACTTC. Translation: CASSQEEVGTRKTQYF. Filled out from reference TRBV14 and TRBJ2-5, the complete variable domain reads EAGVTQFPSHSVIEKGQTVTLRCDPISGHDNLYWYRRVMGKEIKFLLHFVKESKQDESGMPNNRFLAERTGGTYSTLKVQPAELEDSGVYFCASSQEEVGTRKTQYFGPGTRLLVL.

A few counts support this clonotype. This sequence joins TRBV6-5 and TRBJ1-2, with TRBD1 identical over 7 bases. The J segment lost 8 bases and the V segment lost 2 bases, leaving 8 bases of the junction unmatched. Germline-derived CDR1 and CDR2 are MNHEY and SVGAGI. The CDR3 runs to 14 residues. Here the CDR3 DNA reads TGTGCCAGCAGTTACCAATCCGGGACAGAAGGCTACACCTTC. This encodes CASSYQSGTEGYTF.

The chain recombines TRBV5-1 with TRBJ2-3; the match to TRBD1 covers 9 bases. V gave up 3 bases and J gave up 0 bases; unmatched junction bases: 8. Germline CDR1 SGHRS, CDR2 YFSETQ. The CDR3 loop spans 17 amino acids. This chain's CDR3 is CASSSPGTGHSTDTQYF. CDR3 DNA: TGCGCCAGCAGCTCGCCTGGGACAGGGCATAGCACAGATACGCAGTATTTT.

This clonotype was seen only a few times. This sequence joins TRBV5-1 and TRBJ1-4; no firm D call. V lost 0 bases and J 8 bases, leaving 11 bases between the germline ends. The CDR3 runs 14 residues. Germline V gene lookup returns CDR1 SGHRS and CDR2 YFSETQ. CDR3 DNA: TGCGCCAGCAGCTTGGAGTGGTGGGGAGAAAAACTGTTTTTT. As protein: CASSLEWWGEKLFF.